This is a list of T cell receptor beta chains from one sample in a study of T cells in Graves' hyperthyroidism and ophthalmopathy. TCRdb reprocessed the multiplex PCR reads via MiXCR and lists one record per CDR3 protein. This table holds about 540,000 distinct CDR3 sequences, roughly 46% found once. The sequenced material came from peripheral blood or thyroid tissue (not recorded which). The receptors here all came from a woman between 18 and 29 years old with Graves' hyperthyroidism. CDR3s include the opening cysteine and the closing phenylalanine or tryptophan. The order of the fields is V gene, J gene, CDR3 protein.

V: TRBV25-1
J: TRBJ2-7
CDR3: CASSEFWGPYEQYF

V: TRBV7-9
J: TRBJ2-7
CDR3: CASSLAAGNYEQYF

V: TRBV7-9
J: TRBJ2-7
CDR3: CASSPGLAGFSLEQYF

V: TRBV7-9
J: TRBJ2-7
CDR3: CAGMPTSGPYEQYF

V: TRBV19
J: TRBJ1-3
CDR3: CASSIRDSGNTIYF

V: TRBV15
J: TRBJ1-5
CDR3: CATSGTQGQNQPQHF

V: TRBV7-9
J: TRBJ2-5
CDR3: CASSLQLASGVGQETQYF

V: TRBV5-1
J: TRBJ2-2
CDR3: CASAWWTGELFF

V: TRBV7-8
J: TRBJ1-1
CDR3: CASSEEGGLGTEAFF

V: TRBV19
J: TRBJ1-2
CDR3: CASSIFGYGYTF

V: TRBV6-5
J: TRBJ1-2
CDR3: CASSYRSGGSYTF

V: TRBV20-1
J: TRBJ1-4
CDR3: CRDSTNEKLFF

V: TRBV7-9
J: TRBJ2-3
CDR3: CASSRTSGRSIDTQYF

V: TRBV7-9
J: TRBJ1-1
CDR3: CASSPLGYTEAFF

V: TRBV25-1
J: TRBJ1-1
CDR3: CASRGHRNTEAFF

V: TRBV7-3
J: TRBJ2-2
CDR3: CASSLGQTGELFF

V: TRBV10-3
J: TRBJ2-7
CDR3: CAISLSDSPNSYEQYF

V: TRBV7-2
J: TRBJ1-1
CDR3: CASSQPGQGATFF

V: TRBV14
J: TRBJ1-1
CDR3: CASSQDYGREAEAFF

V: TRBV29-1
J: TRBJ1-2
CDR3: CSGGTGYNYGYTF

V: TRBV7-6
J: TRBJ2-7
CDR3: CASSLLGREQYF

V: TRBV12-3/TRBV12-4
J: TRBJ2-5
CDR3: CASGTSSEETQYF

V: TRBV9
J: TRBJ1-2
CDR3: CASSVGYQGGDYGYTF

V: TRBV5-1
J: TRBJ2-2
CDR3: CASSLVGGELFF

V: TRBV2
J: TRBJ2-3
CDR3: CASSVVGTDTQYF

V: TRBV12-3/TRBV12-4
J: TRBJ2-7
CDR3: CASSRSVLQGEQYF

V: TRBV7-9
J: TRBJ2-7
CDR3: CASSLQGQNEQYF

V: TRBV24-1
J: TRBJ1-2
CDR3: CATSNEEYGYTF